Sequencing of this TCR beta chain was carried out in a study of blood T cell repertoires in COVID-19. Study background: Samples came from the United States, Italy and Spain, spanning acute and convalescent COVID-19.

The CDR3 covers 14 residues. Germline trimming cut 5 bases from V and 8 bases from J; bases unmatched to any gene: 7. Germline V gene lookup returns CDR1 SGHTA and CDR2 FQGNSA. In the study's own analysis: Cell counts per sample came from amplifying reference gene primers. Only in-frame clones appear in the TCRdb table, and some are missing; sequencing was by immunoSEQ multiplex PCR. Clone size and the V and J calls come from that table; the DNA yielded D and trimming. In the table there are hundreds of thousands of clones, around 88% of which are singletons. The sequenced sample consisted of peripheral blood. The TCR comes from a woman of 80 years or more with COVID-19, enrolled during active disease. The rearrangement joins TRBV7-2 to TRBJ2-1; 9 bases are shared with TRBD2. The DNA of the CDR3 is TGTGCCAGCAGCCCGGGACTAGCTATACATGAGCAGTTCTTC. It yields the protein CASSPGLAIHEQFF. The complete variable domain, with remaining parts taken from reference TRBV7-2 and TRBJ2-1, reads GAGVSQSPSNKVTEKGKDVELRCDPISGHTALYWYRQSLGQGLEFLIYFQGNSAPDKSGLPSDRFSAERTGGSVSTLTIQRTQQEDSAVYLCASSPGLAIHEQFFGPGTRLTVL.